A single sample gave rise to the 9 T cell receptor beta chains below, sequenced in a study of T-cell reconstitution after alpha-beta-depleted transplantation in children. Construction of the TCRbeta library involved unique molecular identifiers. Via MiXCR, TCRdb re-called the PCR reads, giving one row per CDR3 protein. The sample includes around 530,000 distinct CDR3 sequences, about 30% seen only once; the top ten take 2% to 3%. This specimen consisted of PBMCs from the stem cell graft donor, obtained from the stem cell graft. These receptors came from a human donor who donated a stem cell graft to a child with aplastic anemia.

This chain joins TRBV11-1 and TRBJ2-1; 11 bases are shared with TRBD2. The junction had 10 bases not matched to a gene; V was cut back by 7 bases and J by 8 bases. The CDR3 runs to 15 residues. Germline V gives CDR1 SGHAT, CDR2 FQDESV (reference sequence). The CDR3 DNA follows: TGTGCCAGCACCGACGTAGCGGGAGGGATCGATGAGCAGTTCTTC. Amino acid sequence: CASTDVAGGIDEQFF.

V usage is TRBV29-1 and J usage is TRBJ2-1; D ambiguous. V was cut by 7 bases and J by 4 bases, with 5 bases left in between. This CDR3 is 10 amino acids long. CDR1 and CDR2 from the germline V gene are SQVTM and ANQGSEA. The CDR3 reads CSGIYNEQFF. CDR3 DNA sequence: TGCAGCGGGATTTACAATGAGCAGTTCTTC.

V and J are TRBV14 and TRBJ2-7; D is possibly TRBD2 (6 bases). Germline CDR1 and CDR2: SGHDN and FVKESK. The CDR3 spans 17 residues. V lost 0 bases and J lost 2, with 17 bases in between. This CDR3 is CASSQEGGTSSPYEQYV. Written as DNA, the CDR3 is TGTGCCAGCAGCCAAGAAGGCGGAACTAGCTCCCCCTACGAGCAGTACGTC.

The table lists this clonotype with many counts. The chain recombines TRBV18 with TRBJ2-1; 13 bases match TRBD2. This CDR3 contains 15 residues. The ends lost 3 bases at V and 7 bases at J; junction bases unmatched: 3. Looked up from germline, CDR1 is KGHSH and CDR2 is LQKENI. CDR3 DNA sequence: TGTGCCAGCTCACCTGGACTAGCGGGAGTAAATGAGCAGTTCTTC. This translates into CASSPGLAGVNEQFF.

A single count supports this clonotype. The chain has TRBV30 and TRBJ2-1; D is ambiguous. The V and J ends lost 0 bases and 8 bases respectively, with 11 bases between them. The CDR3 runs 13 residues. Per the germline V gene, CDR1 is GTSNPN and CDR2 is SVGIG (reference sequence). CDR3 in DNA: TGTGCCTGGAGTGTACTGGGTCTTGATGAGCAGTTCTTC. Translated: CAWSVLGLDEQFF.

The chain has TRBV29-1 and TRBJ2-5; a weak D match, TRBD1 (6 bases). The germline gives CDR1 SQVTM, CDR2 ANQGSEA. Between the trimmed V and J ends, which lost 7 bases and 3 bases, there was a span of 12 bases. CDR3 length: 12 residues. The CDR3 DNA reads TGCAGCGGGGAACAGGGAGAAGAGACCCAGTACTTC. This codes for CSGEQGEETQYF.

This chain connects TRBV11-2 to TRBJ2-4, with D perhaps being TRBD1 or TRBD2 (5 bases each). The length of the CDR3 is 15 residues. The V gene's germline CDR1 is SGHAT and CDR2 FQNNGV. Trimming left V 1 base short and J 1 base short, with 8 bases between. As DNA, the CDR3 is TGTGCCAGCAGCTTAGGAGGGACGGCCAAAAACATTCAGTACTTC. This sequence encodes CASSLGGTAKNIQYF.

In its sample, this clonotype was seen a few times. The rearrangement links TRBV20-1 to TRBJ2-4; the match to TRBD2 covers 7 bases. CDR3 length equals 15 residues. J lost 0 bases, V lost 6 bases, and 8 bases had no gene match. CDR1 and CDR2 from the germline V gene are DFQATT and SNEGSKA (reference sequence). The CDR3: CSAYGAGLAKNIQYF. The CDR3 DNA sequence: TGCAGTGCATACGGAGCGGGGCTAGCCAAAAACATTCAGTACTTC.

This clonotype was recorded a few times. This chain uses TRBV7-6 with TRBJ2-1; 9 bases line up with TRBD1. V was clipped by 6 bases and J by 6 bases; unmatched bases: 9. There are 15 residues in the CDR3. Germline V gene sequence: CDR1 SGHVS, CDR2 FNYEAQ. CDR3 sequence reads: CASRQNRGQGNEQFF. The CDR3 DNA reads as TGTGCCAGCAGGCAAAACAGGGGGCAGGGCAATGAGCAGTTCTTC. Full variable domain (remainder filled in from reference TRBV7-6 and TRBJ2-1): GAGVSQSPRYKVTKRGQDVALRCDPISGHVSLYWYRQALGQGPEFLTYFNYEAQQDKSGLPNDRFSAERPEGSISTLTIQRTEQRDSAMYRCASRQNRGQGNEQFFGPGTRLTVL.